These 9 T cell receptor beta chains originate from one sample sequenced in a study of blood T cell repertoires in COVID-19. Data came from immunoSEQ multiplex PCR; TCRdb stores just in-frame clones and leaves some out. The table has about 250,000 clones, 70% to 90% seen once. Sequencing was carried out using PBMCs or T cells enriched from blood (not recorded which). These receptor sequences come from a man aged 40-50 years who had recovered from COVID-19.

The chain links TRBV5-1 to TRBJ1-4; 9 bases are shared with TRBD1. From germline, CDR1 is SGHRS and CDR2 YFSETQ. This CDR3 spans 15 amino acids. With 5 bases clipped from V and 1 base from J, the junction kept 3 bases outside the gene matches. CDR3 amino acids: CASRRTGETNEKLFF. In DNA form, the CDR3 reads TGCGCCAGCAGGCGGACAGGGGAAACTAATGAAAAACTGTTTTTT.

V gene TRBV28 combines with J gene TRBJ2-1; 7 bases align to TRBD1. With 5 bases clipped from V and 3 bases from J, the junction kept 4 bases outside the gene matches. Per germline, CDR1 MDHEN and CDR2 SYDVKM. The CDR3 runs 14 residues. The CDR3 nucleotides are TGTGCCAGCAGTGACAGGGTTTTCTACAATGAGCAGTTCTTC. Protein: CASSDRVFYNEQFF.

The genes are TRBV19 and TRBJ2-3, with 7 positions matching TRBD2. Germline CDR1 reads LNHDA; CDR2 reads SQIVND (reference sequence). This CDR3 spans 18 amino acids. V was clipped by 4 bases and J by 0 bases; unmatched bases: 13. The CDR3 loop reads CASSKRGVSVPSTDTQYF. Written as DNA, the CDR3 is TGTGCCAGTAGTAAACGGGGGGTCAGCGTACCTAGCACAGATACGCAGTATTTT.

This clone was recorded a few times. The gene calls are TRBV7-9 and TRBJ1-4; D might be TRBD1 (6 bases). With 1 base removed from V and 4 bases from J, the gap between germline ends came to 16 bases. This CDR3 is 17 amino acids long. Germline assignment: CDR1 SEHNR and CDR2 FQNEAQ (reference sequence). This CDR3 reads CASSLDWGRGGNEKLFF. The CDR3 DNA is TGTGCCAGCAGCTTAGACTGGGGGCGCGGTGGTAATGAAAAACTGTTTTTT.

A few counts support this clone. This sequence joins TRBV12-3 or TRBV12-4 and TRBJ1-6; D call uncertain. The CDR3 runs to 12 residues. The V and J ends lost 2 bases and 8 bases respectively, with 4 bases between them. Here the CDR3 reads CASSLSDSPLHF. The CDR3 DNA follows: TGTGCCAGCAGTTTATCGGATTCACCCCTCCACTTT.

CDR3 bases: TGTGCCAGTAGTATAGTCACGGGCAATGAGCAGTTCTTC. Translated, it gives CASSIVTGNEQFF. V gene TRBV19 combines with J gene TRBJ2-1; D ambiguous. Germline CDR1 reads LNHDA; CDR2 reads SQIVND (reference sequence). The germline V and J ends were trimmed by 1 base and 6 bases, with 7 bases remaining between them. CDR3 length: 13 amino acids.

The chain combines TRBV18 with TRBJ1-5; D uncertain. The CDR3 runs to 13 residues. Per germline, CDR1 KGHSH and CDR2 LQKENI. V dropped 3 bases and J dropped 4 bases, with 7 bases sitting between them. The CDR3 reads CASSPAQNQPQHF. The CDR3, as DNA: TGTGCCAGCTCACCGGCACAGAATCAGCCCCAGCATTTT.

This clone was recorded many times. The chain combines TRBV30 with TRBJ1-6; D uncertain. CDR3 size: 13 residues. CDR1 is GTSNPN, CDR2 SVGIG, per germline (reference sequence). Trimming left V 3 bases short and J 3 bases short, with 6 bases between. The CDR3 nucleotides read TGTGCCTGGAGGGAGGACTATAATTCACCCCTCCACTTT. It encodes CAWREDYNSPLHF.

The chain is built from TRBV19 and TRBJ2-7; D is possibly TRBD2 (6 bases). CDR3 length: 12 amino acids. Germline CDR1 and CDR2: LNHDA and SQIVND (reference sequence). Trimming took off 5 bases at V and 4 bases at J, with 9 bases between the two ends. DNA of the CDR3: TGTGCCAGTAGTTACGGGGGATACGAGCAGTACTTC. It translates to CASSYGGYEQYF.